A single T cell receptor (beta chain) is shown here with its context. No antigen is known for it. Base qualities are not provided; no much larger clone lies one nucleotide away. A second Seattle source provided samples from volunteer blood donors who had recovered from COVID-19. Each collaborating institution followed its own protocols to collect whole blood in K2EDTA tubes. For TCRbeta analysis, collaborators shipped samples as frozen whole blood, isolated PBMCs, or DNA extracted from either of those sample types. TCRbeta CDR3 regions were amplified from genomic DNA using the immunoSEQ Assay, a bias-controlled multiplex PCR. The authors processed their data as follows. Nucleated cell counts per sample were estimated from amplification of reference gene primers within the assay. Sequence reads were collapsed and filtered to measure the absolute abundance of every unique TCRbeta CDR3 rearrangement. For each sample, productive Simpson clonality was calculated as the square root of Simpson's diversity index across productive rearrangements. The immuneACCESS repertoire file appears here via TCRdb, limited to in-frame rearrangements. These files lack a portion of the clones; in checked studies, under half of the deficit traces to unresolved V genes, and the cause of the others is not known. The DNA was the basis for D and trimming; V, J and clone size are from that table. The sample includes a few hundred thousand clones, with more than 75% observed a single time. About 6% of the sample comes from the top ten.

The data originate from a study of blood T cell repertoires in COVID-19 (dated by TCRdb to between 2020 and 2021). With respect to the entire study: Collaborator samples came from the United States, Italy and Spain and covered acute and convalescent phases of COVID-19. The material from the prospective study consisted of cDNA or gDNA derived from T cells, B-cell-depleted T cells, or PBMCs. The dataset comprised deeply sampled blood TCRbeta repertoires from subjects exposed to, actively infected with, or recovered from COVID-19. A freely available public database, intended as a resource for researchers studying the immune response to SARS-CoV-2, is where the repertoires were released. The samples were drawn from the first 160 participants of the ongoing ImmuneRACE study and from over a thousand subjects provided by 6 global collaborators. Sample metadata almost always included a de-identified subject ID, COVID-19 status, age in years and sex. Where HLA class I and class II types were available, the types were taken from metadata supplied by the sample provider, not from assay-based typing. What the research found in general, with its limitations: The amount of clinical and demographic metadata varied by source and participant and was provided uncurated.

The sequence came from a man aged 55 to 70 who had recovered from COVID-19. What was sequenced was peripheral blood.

Here is the DNA: TGTGCCAGCAGCGTAGATGCAGGGCAATCCGAGACCCAGTACTTC. It codes for CASSVDAGQSETQYF. The rearrangement joined TRBV9 to TRBJ2-5; TRBD1 is a possible D gene, resting on 5 matching bases. Trimming at the junction amounts to 0 bases on V and 5 bases on J, and the germline ends lie 14 bases apart. The germline V gene yields SGDLS for CDR1 and YYNGEE for CDR2. From the cysteine through the phenylalanine, the CDR3 covers 15 amino acids. The entry retains the CDR3 DNA only, 45 bases that are in frame from base 1.